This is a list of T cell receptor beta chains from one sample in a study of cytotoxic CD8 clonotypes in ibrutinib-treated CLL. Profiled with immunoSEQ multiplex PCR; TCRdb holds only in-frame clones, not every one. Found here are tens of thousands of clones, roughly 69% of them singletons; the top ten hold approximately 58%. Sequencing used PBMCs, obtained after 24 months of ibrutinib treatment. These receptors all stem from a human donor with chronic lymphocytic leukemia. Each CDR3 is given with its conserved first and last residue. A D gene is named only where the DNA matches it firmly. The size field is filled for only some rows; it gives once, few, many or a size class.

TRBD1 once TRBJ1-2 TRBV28 TGTGCCAGCGACATCTCCGGGACAGGAGATCTCTATGGCTACACCTTC CASDISGTGDLYGYTF
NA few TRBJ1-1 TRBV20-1 TGCAGTGCTCCAGGGGTCACTGAAGCTTTCTTT CSAPGVTEAFF
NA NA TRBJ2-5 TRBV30 TGTGCCTGGAGTGGAGGTCTCCTGGAGACCCAGTACTTC CAWSGGLLETQYF
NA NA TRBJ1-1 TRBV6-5 TGTGCCAGCAGTTACTCGATTGGGCAGGAAGCTTTCTTT CASSYSIGQEAFF
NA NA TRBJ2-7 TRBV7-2 TGTGCCAGCACCTCCGTCCCACGGAAGGGCGAGCAGTACTTC CASTSVPRKGEQYF
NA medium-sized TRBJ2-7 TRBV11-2 TGTGCCAGCGGCGCTAGCTACGTCTACGAGCAGTACTTC CASGASYVYEQYF
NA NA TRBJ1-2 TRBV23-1 TGCGCCGGGCGAGAGGCGAATGGTGGGCGCTACACCTTC CAGREANGGRYTF
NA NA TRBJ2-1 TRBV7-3 TGTGCCAGCAGCCTCGCCCAGGACTACTACAATGAGCAGTTCTTC CASSLAQDYYNEQFF
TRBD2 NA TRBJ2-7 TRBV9 TGTGCCAGCAGCGTAAGTGATTGGGGGGGAGCCTACGAGCAGTACTTC CASSVSDWGGAYEQYF
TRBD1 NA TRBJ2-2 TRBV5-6 TGTGCCAGCAGCTTACGGCAGGGGGCTTACACCGGGGAGCTGTTTTTT CASSLRQGAYTGELFF
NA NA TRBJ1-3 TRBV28 TGTGCCAGCAGTTTATCCGGATGGGGGGATACCCGCTCTGGAAACACCATATATTTT CASSLSGWGDTRSGNTIYF
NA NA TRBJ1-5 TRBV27 TGTGCCAGCAGTTTGTCTGGCAATCAGCCCCAGCATTTT CASSLSGNQPQHF
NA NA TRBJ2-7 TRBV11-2 TGTGCCAGCAGCCCTTCCCCGGCGGCCGGGGCGGAGCAGTACTTC CASSPSPAAGAEQYF
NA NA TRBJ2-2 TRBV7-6 TGTGCCAGCAGCTTAGGTTTTCTTACAGGGCGGACCGGGGAGCTGTTTTTT CASSLGFLTGRTGELFF
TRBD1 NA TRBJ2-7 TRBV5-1 TGCGCCAGCAGCCTGGGGACAGGGGGATTCTACGAGCAGTACTTC CASSLGTGGFYEQYF
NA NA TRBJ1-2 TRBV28 TGTGCCGGCAGTTTATATAGGCCCGGCGGAGGCTACACCTTC CAGSLYRPGGGYTF
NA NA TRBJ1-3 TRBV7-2 TGTGCCACCCAATTAGGGCACTCTGGAAACACCATATATTTT CATQLGHSGNTIYF
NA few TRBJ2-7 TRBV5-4 TGTGCCAGCAGTTCTGGACTGCGGGTGGTCGAGCAGTACTTC CASSSGLRVVEQYF
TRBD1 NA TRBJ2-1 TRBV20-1 TGCAGTGGGGACAGATACAATGAGCAGTTCTTC CSGDRYNEQFF
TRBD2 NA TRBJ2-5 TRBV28 TGTGCCAGCAGTGTAGCGGGGGGGCGGGAGACCCAGTACTTC CASSVAGGRETQYF
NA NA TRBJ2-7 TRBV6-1 TGTGCCAGCAGTGCAGGTTGGAGCTCCTACGAGCAGTACTTC CASSAGWSSYEQYF
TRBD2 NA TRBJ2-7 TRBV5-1 TGCGCCAGCAGCACCGGGACTAGCGGGAACGAGCAGTACTTC CASSTGTSGNEQYF
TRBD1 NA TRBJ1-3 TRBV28 TGTGCCAGCAGGGAGTTCAGGGGGCGAGGCACCATATATTTT CASREFRGRGTIYF
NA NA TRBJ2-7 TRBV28 TGTGCCAGCAGTTTCCAGAGCTCCTACGAGCAGTACTTC CASSFQSSYEQYF
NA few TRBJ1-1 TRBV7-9 TGTGCCAGCAGCCCGGTGAACACTGAAGCTTTCTTT CASSPVNTEAFF
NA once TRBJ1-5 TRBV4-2 TGTGCCAGCAGCCAAGATTCGGCGGAGACAGGCACTAATCAGCCCCAGCATTTT CASSQDSAETGTNQPQHF
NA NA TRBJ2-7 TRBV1 TGCACCAGCAGCTTAAAGCGGGGGGGCTACGAGCAGTACTTC CTSSLKRGGYEQYF
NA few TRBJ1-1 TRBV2 TGTGCCAGCAAAAGTTCCCTGAACACTGAAGCTTTCTTT CASKSSLNTEAFF
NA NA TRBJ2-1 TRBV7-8 TGTGCCAGCAGCCAAACCGGAGGAGGGTGGTACAATGAGCAGTTCTTC CASSQTGGGWYNEQFF
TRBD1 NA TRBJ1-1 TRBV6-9 TGTGCCAGCAGAATGCAGGGGGCTACTGAAGCTTTCTTT CASRMQGATEAFF
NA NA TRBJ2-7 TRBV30 TGTGCCTGGAGTGCACTAAGGGAGCAGTACTTC CAWSALREQYF
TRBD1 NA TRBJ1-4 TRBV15 TGTGCCACCAGCAGAGATTTGACAGGGGATGAAAAACTGTTTTTT CATSRDLTGDEKLFF
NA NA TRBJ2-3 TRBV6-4 TGTGCCAGCAGTGACTCTCGGGACGCATCTACAGATACGCAGTATTTT CASSDSRDASTDTQYF
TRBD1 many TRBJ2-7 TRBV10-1 TGCGCCAGCAGTGAGGCAAGACAGGGCCCCTACGAGCAGTACTTC CASSEARQGPYEQYF
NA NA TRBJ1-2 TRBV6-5 TGTGCCAGTCTGCCGGCGGTTACCTCTAACTATGGCTACACCTTC CASLPAVTSNYGYTF
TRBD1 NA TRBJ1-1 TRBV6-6 TGTGCCAGCAGTGGGGACAGGGGGCTTTACACTGAAGCTTTCTTT CASSGDRGLYTEAFF
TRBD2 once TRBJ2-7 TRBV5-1 TGCGCCAGCAGCTTGTTCGGGGGGGACTACGAGCAGTACTTC CASSLFGGDYEQYF
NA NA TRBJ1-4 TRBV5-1 TGCGCCAGCGGGTCCGGGTCCAATAATGAAAAACTGTTTTTT CASGSGSNNEKLFF
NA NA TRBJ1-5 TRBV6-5 TGTGCCAGCAGCCGTCGGGGAGGCAATCAGCCCCAGCATTTT CASSRRGGNQPQHF